This TCR beta chain was documented in a study of control samples from healthy donors and cancer patients. The assay was immunoSEQ multiplex PCR, and TCRdb's table has in-frame clones only and misses some. The repertoire holds 150,000 to 160,000 clones, with just under 95% as singletons. The germline gives CDR1 LNHDA, CDR2 SQIVND (reference sequence). J was trimmed by 4 bases and V by 0 bases; bases with no gene match: 1. The CDR3 has 15 amino acids. The receptor was derived from a man in his forties or fifties in good health. J is TRBJ1-4 and V is TRBV19, with 8 bases that match TRBD1. The sequencing input was blood. The CDR3 protein is CASSIDGQGNEKLFF. The CDR3 nucleotides read TGTGCCAGTAGTATAGATGGACAGGGTAATGAAAAACTGTTTTTT. Complete variable domain (other parts from reference TRBV19 and TRBJ1-4): DGGITQSPKYLFRKEGQNVTLSCEQNLNHDAMYWYRQDPGQGLRLIYYSQIVNDFQKGDIAEGYSVSREKKESFPLTVTSAQKNPTAFYLCASSIDGQGNEKLFFGSGTQLSVL.